This T cell receptor (beta chain) was obtained from a study of blood T cell repertoires in COVID-19. Libraries were prepared by immunoSEQ multiplex PCR; TCRdb keeps only in-frame clonotypes and omits some of them. The table lists around 39,000 clones, approximately 81% of them singletons. Trimming took off 0 bases at V and 10 bases at J, with 13 bases between the two ends. The CDR3 consists of 15 residues. Germline V gives CDR1 ENHRY, CDR2 SYGVKD. This clone has just one count. Sequencing was carried out using peripheral blood. The V call is TRBV10-3, the J call TRBJ1-6, with D possibly TRBD1 on 5 matching bases. The clonotype was recovered from a man older than 75 with active or convalescent COVID-19. The CDR3 DNA is TGTGCCATCAGTGAGTCGCCGGGGGGGGGATCACCCCTCCACTTT. This codes for CAISESPGGGSPLHF.